This T cell receptor beta chain was sequenced during a study of regulatory T cells in long-lasting Graves disease. General observations from the study: Those with persistent Graves' had less TCR diversity than newly diagnosed patients.

In germline, CDR1 is LNHNV, CDR2 YYDKDF (reference sequence). Trimming removed 0 bases from V and 11 bases from J, with 16 bases in between. CDR3 length: 14 amino acids. The time point denotes: newly diagnosed GD, antithyroid drugs for less than 3 months. Isolated PBMC RNA provided the starting material for the TCR library. Both iRepertoire HTBI primers and Arm-PCR of CDR3 regions were used to build the TCR beta libraries. TCRdb fed the multiplex PCR reads into MiXCR, producing one record per CDR3 protein. This table holds around 480,000 distinct CDR3 sequences, 16% found once. The table lists this clonotype with many counts. The target antigen is unknown. The same sample was also studied in work on T cells in Graves' hyperthyroidism and ophthalmopathy.

This specimen was peripheral blood mononuclear cells (PBMCs), taken at new diagnosis, from a patient treated with antithyroid drugs. The rearrangement links TRBV15 to TRBJ1-1; D is undetermined. The sequence derives from a man aged 40-49 years with Graves disease. This CDR3 reads CATSRDGATTAAFF. The CDR3 DNA is TGTGCCACCAGCAGAGATGGCGCGACAACGGCCGCTTTCTTT.